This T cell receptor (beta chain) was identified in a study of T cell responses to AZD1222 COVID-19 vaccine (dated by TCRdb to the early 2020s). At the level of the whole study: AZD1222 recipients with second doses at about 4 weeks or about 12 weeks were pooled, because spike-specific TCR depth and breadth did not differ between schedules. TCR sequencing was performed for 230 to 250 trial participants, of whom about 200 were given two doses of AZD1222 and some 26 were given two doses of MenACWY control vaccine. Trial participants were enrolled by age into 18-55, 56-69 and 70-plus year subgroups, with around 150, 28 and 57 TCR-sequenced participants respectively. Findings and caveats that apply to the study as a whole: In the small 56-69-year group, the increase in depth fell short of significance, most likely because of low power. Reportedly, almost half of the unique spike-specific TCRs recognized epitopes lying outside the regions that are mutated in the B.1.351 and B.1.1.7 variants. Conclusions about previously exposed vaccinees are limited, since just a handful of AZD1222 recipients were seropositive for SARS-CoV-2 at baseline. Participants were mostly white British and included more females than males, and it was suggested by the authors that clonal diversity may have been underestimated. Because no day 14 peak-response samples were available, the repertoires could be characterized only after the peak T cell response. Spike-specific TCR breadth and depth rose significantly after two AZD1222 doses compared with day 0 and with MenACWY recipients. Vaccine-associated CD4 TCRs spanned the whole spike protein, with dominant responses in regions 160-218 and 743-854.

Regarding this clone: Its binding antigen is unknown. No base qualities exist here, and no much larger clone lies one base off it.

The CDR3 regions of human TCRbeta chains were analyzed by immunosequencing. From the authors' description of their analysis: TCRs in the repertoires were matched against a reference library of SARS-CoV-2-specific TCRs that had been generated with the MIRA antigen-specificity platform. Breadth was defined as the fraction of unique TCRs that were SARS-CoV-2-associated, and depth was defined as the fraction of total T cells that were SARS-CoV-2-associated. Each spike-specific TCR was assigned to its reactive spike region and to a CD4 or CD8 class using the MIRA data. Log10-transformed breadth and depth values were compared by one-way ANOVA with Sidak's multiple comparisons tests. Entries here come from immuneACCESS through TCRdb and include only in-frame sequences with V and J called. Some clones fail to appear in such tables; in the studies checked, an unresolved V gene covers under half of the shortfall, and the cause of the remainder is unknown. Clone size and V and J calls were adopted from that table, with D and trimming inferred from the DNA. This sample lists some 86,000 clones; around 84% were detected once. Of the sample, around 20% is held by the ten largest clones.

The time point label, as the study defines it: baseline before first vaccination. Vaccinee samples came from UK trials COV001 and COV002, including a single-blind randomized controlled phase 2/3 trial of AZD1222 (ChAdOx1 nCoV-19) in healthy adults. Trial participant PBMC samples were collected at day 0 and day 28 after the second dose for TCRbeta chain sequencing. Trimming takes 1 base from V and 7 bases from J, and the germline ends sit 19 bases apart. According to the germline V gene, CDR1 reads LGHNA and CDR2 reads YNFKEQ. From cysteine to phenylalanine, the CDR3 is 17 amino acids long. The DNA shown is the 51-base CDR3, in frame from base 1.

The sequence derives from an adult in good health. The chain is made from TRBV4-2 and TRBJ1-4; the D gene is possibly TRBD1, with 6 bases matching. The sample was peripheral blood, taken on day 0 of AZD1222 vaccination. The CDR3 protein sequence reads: CASSQAGGQSNREKLFF. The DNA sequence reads TGTGCCAGCAGCCAAGCAGGTGGACAGTCAAACCGTGAAAAACTGTTTTTT.